The 27 T cell receptor beta chains in this list originate from one sample, sequenced in a study of identical twins. TCRdb reprocessed the 5' RACE reads with MiXCR, giving one entry per CDR3 protein. The repertoire holds about 190,000 distinct CDR3 sequences, with more than 15% as singletons. The same sample was also studied in work on T cells expressing NK-cell markers.

The sample consisted of CD8+ T cells sorted from blood. These receptors all come from a woman aged 18 to 35 in good health.

The chain recombines TRBV20-1 with TRBJ2-7, with D tentatively TRBD2 (6 bases). There are 13 residues in the CDR3. Germline CDR1 DFQATT, CDR2 SNEGSKA (reference sequence). The germline V and J ends were trimmed by 7 bases and 1 base, with 14 bases remaining between them. The CDR3 region is CSEIGGLSYEQYF. The CDR3 DNA reads as TGCAGTGAAATCGGCGGACTATCCTACGAGCAGTACTTC.

This clonotype was detected a few times. The chain recombines TRBV2 with TRBJ1-4, with D tentatively TRBD1 (6 bases). CDR1 is SNHLY and CDR2 is FYNNEI in the germline V gene. CDR3 length equals 13 residues. V dropped 11 bases and J dropped 4 bases, with 14 bases sitting between them. The CDR3 DNA is TGTGCCGAGGGGGGGCGAGTTAATGAAAAACTGTTTTTT. Translating gives CAEGGRVNEKLFF.

There are many counts of this clonotype. This rearrangement joins TRBV9 to TRBJ2-3; D may match TRBD1 or TRBD2 (5 bases each). Trimming took 1 base from V and 0 from J, leaving 9 bases between them. From germline, CDR1 is SGDLS and CDR2 YYNGEE. This CDR3 region has 15 residues. CDR3 protein: CASSVSWGSTDTQYF. The CDR3 DNA follows: TGTGCCAGCAGCGTATCGTGGGGGAGCACAGATACGCAGTATTTT.

The genes are TRBV6-1 and TRBJ1-1; D possibly corresponds to TRBD1 (5 bases). Trimming took 5 bases from V and 4 from J, leaving 11 bases between them. This CDR3 region has 13 residues. Germline CDR1 and CDR2: MNHNS and SASEGT. This CDR3 is CASSMGGGTEAFF. CDR3 DNA: TGTGCCAGCAGTATGGGGGGGGGCACTGAAGCTTTCTTT.

This clonotype was picked up a small number of times. The V call is TRBV7-2, the J call TRBJ2-1, with D perhaps being TRBD1 or TRBD2 (5 bases each). Deletions cut 2 bases from V and 1 base from J, with 12 bases between. The CDR3 consists of 16 residues. Looked up from germline, CDR1 is SGHTA and CDR2 is FQGNSA. The CDR3: CASSLSTGTSYNEQFF. The CDR3 DNA follows: TGTGCCAGCAGCTTATCGACGGGGACGTCCTACAATGAGCAGTTCTTC.

This clonotype occurred a few times. The chain has TRBV7-9 and TRBJ2-3; tentative D call: TRBD2 (5 bases). The germline gives CDR1 SEHNR, CDR2 FQNEAQ (reference sequence). Trimming shortened V by 6 bases and J by 2 bases, and 15 bases separated the two germline ends. The CDR3 is made up of 15 amino acids. The CDR3 is CASRSSETNTDTQYF. The CDR3 region has the DNA TGTGCCAGCAGATCCTCTGAGACTAACACAGATACGCAGTATTTT.

CDR3 region: CASSVSGGPYNEQFF. The CDR3 DNA follows: TGTGCCAGCAGCGTTAGCGGGGGCCCCTACAATGAGCAGTTCTTC. V usage is TRBV9 and J usage is TRBJ2-1, with 9 nucleotides matching TRBD2. This CDR3 spans 15 amino acids. The germline V gene has CDR1 SGDLS and CDR2 YYNGEE. The V and J ends lost 2 bases and 2 bases, in that order; junction bases with no gene match: 2.

This clonotype showed up just a few times. This chain links TRBV5-6 with TRBJ2-3, with a weak D call TRBD2 (6 bases). Germline V CDR1 and CDR2: SGHDT, YYEEEE. The V end was cut by 4 bases, the J end by 0 bases, with 12 bases between. The CDR3 loop spans 15 amino acids. As DNA, the CDR3 is TGTGCCAGCAGCACCTACCTAGCGAGCACAGATACGCAGTATTTT. It translates to CASSTYLASTDTQYF.

The chain links TRBV3-1 to TRBJ2-3; TRBD2 agrees at 10 bases. Germline CDR1 and CDR2: LGHDT and YNNKEL (reference sequence). The CDR3 has 15 amino acids. Trimming at V came to 3 bases and at J to 5 bases, leaving 5 bases not matched to a gene. CDR3 sequence reads: CASSHLAGARDTQYF. CDR3 in DNA: TGTGCCAGCAGCCATCTAGCGGGAGCGAGAGATACGCAGTATTTT.

This clonotype appeared a few times. J is TRBJ1-1 and V is TRBV12-3 or TRBV12-4, with D uncertain. V was pared by 7 bases and J by 6 bases, with 12 bases between. The CDR3 covers 12 residues. The CDR3 here is CASNEGYAEAFF. CDR3 sequence (DNA): TGTGCCAGCAATGAAGGATACGCTGAAGCTTTCTTT.

V and J are TRBV21-1 and TRBJ2-2. TRBV21-1 is given as a pseudogene. The CDR3 contains 12 residues. The CDR3 nucleotides read TGTGCCAGCACCGTATGGACCGGGGAGCTGTTTTTT. This sequence encodes CASTVWTGELFF.

This clonotype showed up just a few times. This CDR3 reads CASTGTSPSRSYNEQFF. The CDR3 DNA is TGTGCCAGTACCGGAACTAGCCCTAGTCGCTCCTACAATGAGCAGTTCTTC. The chain combines TRBV11-1 with TRBJ2-1, with D possibly TRBD2 on 6 matching bases. Germline CDR1 and CDR2: SGHAT and FQDESV (reference sequence). CDR3 size: 17 residues. V lost 9 bases, J lost 0 bases, and 21 bases lay in between.

The rearrangement joins TRBV7-9 to TRBJ2-1; D remains unclear. The ends were cut back, 5 bases at V and 8 bases at J, with 7 bases in the middle. The CDR3 covers 11 residues. From germline, CDR1 is SEHNR and CDR2 FQNEAQ (reference sequence). The CDR3 reads CASSRPDEQFF. In DNA form, the CDR3 reads TGTGCCAGCAGCCGCCCGGATGAGCAGTTCTTC.

This clonotype was counted a few times. This chain connects TRBV19 to TRBJ2-7, with a tentative D call TRBD1 (7 bases). The CDR3 consists of 14 residues. Germline CDR1 is LNHDA and CDR2 is SQIVND (reference sequence). V gave up 7 bases and J gave up 2 bases, with 15 bases separating them. CDR3 amino acids: CASTPGGTAYEQYF. Written as DNA, the CDR3 is TGTGCCAGTACCCCTGGCGGGACAGCCTACGAGCAGTACTTC.

This clonotype was seen a handful of times. The chain has TRBV5-1 and TRBJ1-1; weak D call: TRBD1 (5 bases). The CDR3 covers 15 residues. Germline lookup yields CDR1 SGHRS and CDR2 YFSETQ. V lost 0 bases to trimming and J lost 3 bases, with 12 bases between them. The CDR3 sequence is CASSLELEGYTEAFF. The CDR3 nucleotides are TGCGCCAGCAGCTTGGAGCTAGAGGGGTACACTGAAGCTTTCTTT.

This clonotype was seen many times. In DNA, the CDR3 is TGTGCCAGCAGCCCAACTGGTGGTATTCAGTATTTT. Amino acids: CASSPTGGIQYF. The V gene is TRBV12-3 or TRBV12-4, the J gene TRBJ2-3, with D uncertain. Trimming removed 6 bases from V and 12 bases from J, with 16 bases in between. The CDR3 length is 12 residues.

This clonotype occurred a few times. The chain is built from TRBV27 and TRBJ2-7; D unresolved. With 1 base removed from V and 0 bases from J, the gap between germline ends came to 10 bases. The CDR3 is 15 residues long. Germline CDR1 is MNHEY and CDR2 is SMNVEV (reference sequence). The CDR3: CASSLYALSSYEQYF. The CDR3 DNA is TGTGCCAGCAGTTTATACGCACTTAGCTCCTACGAGCAGTACTTC.

This clonotype occurred a few times. The chain is built from TRBV12-3 or TRBV12-4 and TRBJ2-7; D is perhaps TRBD2 (5 bases). The length of the CDR3 is 13 residues. Trimming pared 5 bases from V and 3 bases from J, leaving 11 bases between. The CDR3 is CASSRGFNYEQYF. CDR3 coding DNA: TGTGCCAGCAGTCGGGGTTTCAACTACGAGCAGTACTTC.

V is TRBV20-1 and J is TRBJ2-1, with 10 nucleotides matching TRBD2. V was clipped by 6 bases and J by 1 base; unmatched bases: 6. This CDR3 spans 15 amino acids. Germline V lookup: CDR1 DFQATT, CDR2 SNEGSKA (reference sequence). The CDR3 loop reads CSAPTSGISYNEQFF. The CDR3 DNA is TGCAGTGCACCAACTAGCGGGATTTCCTACAATGAGCAGTTCTTC.

This rearrangement joins TRBV27 to TRBJ1-5; D might be TRBD1 (5 bases). Germline loops: CDR1 MNHEY, CDR2 SMNVEV (reference sequence). CDR3 size: 13 residues. Trimming pared 5 bases from V and 7 bases from J, leaving 12 bases between. CDR3 DNA: TGTGCCAGCAGTCGGCGGGGGGGACAGCCCCAGCATTTT. Translation: CASSRRGGQPQHF.

The chain uses TRBV6-6 and TRBJ2-2; D unresolved. Germline-derived CDR1 and CDR2 are MNHNY and SVGAGI (reference sequence). This CDR3 is built from 12 residues. V lost 4 bases, J lost 7 bases, and 7 bases lay in between. For the CDR3, the DNA is TGTGCCAGCAGTTTCTGGGACGGGGAGCTGTTTTTT. This codes for CASSFWDGELFF.

This chain links TRBV15 with TRBJ1-2; 10 nucleotides line up with TRBD1. The CDR3 is 16 residues long. Losses at the gene ends were 5 bases for V and 8 bases for J; bases not matched to a gene: 14. Germline CDR1 and CDR2: LNHNV and YYDKDF (reference sequence). The CDR3 DNA reads TGTGCCACCAGCTCCGGGACAGGGGTTTGGCATAACGGCTACACCTTC. Residues: CATSSGTGVWHNGYTF. The full variable domain, with the rest looked up from reference TRBV15 and TRBJ1-2, is DAMVIQNPRYQVTQFGKPVTLSCSQTLNHNVMYWYQQKSSQAPKLLFHYYDKDFNNEADTPDNFQSRRPNTSFCFLDIRSPGLGDTAMYLCATSSGTGVWHNGYTFGSGTRLTVV.

The chain joins TRBV6-1 to TRBJ2-7; D is ambiguous. The ends were cut back, 6 bases at V and 3 bases at J, with 15 bases in the middle. This CDR3 contains 14 residues. The V gene's germline CDR1 is MNHNS and CDR2 SASEGT. CDR3 nucleotide sequence: TGTGCCAGCAGCCCCATTGCAGAGTACTACGAGCAGTACTTC. This translates into CASSPIAEYYEQYF.

The sample holds a few counts of this clonotype. This chain joins TRBV20-1 and TRBJ1-5; D ambiguous. The V gene lost 0 bases and the J gene lost 4 bases, with 4 bases spanning the gap. Germline V CDR1 and CDR2: DFQATT, SNEGSKA (reference sequence). The CDR3 spans 12 residues. The CDR3 region has the DNA TGCAGTGCTAGAGAAGTAAATCAGCCCCAGCATTTT. Translation gives CSAREVNQPQHF.

This chain links TRBV12-3 or TRBV12-4 with TRBJ2-5; 9 bases align to TRBD2. The CDR3 spans 17 residues. Trimming cost V 1 base and J 0 bases; bases outside gene matches: 6. The CDR3 DNA is TGTGCCAGCAGTTTAGACGAGCGGGGGGCCCACCAAGAGACCCAGTACTTC. Residues: CASSLDERGAHQETQYF.

This clonotype occurred a few times. This chain links TRBV11-3 with TRBJ2-5, with D possibly being TRBD1 or TRBD2 (5 bases each). The V gene's germline CDR1 is SGHNT and CDR2 YENEEA. The CDR3 consists of 15 residues. V was pared by 5 bases and J by 1 base, with 14 bases between. DNA of the CDR3: TGTGCCAGCAGCCCGAGTAGGGACGGCCAAGAGACCCAGTACTTC. Translation: CASSPSRDGQETQYF.

This clonotype was seen more than once but under ten times. The genes are TRBV12-3 or TRBV12-4 and TRBJ2-2, with 9 bases matching TRBD1. The V segment lost 1 base and the J segment 5 bases; nucleotides outside the gene matches: 2. The CDR3 length is 15 residues. CDR3 DNA: TGTGCCAGCAGTTTAGTAGGGACAGGGACCGGGGAGCTGTTTTTT. Translated: CASSLVGTGTGELFF.